This entry is about one T cell receptor (beta chain). The antigen it recognizes is unknown. The record has no base qualities; no much larger clone is one base away. Patients chosen for sequencing had shown expansion of CD8+CD57+ cells by flow cytometry. All patients had severe acquired aplastic anemia diagnosed by International Study of Aplastic Anemia and Agranulocytosis and Camitta criteria. At the time blood was sampled, none of the patients had received any therapy. The study deep-sequenced TCR repertoires of sorted CD4+ and CD8+ blood T cells from severe aplastic anemia patients and healthy subjects. In the USA, patient enrollment took place under clinicaltrials.gov protocols 00001620, 01623167, 00001397, 00071045, 00081523 and 00961064. Ficoll-Paque density gradient centrifugation was used to isolate peripheral blood mononuclear cells. Before DNA was extracted, CD4+ and CD8+ T cells were sorted using either FACS or magnetic beads.

Profiling of TCR beta VDJ combinations and CDR3 sequences used genomic DNA as the template. An Illumina HiSeq 2000 was the platform used for TCR repertoire sequencing. The authors processed their data as follows. Repertoire assessment relied on Simpson's diversity index, CDR3 size and DJ length profiles, and TRBV/TRBJ rearrangement plots. The most abundant DNA sequence in the deep sequencing data was taken as the immunodominant clone. CDR3 amino acid sequences were screened for sharing across subjects and compared with published repertoires and the VDJdb database. Using fastp at Q25 and MiXCR, TCRdb reprocessed the public reads and kept productive beta chains. Identical CDR3 proteins give one entry, which carries the most common genes and DNA. What appears here as the V and J calls and clone size reflects TCRdb's work, not the paper's. The sample table records around 200,000 distinct CDR3 sequences; more than 60% of these occur just once. Of the sample, about 39% is held by the ten largest clones.

This entry belongs to a study of CD8+CD57+ T cells in acquired aplastic anemia (dated by TCRdb to about 2018). Study-wide context: Extracted DNA from sorted CD4+ and CD8+ cells averaged around 3.3 ug, ranging from roughly 0.17 to 27.4 ug. CD8+CD57+ expansion was defined as frequency above the mean frequency observed in healthy subjects. What the study reported, not specific to this receptor: CD8+ Simpson's diversity did not differ significantly between patients and healthy controls (P=0.060). Roughly 29 CD8+ CDR3 sequences were shared between patients and controls but appeared highly expressed in patients and within their immunodominant clones.

The CDR3 runs 12 amino acids, cysteine and phenylalanine included. The retained sequence is limited to the CDR3, 36 bases, with the frame set at the first base. Between the V and J ends, shortened by 1 base and 6 bases respectively, the junction contains 10 bases. The germline V gene sets CDR1 to SQVTM and CDR2 to ANQGSEA. Recombination linked TRBV29-1 to TRBJ2-7; no confident D gene assignment can be made. Source material: sorted CD4+, CD8+, or CD8+CD57+ T cells (not recorded which) from PBMCs. The TCR sequence derives from a human donor with aplastic anemia. CDR3 reads: CSVEGTAAEQYF. The DNA reads TGCAGCGTTGAAGGCACGGCGGCCGAGCAGTACTTC.